This paragraph reports one T cell receptor (beta chain). The CDR3 is 15 amino acids. The germline gives CDR1 MDHEN, CDR2 SYDVKM. Between the trimmed V and J ends, which lost 1 base and 6 bases, there was a span of 16 bases. The data derive from a study of blood T cell repertoires in COVID-19. Study background: COVID-19 samples from acute and convalescent phases originated in the United States, Italy and Spain. PBMCs, B-cell-depleted T cells, or T cells provided the cDNA or gDNA that made up the material.

Original processing notes: Nucleated cell counts were estimated from reference gene primer amplification. Only in-frame clones appear in the TCRdb table, and some are missing; sequencing was by immunoSEQ multiplex PCR. V and J calls and clone size are as listed in that table; D and trimming were resolved from the DNA. The data show roughly 250,000 clones, about 80% seen once. Material for sequencing was peripheral blood. The source of this sequence is a woman of 80 years or more with acute or convalescent COVID-19. The chain has TRBV28 and TRBJ2-7; no reliable D call. CDR3 bases: TGTGCCAGCAGTTTATCTTGGCGTCCTCCGGGCGAGCAGTACTTC. The encoded protein is CASSLSWRPPGEQYF.